These 10 T cell receptor beta chains were sequenced from one sample in a study of T-cell reconstitution after alpha-beta-depleted transplantation in children. A library of TCRbeta sequences, prepared with unique molecular identifiers, was generated. From the PCR reads, TCRdb called clonotypes with MiXCR, one entry per CDR3 protein. The table lists fewer than 550,000 distinct CDR3 sequences, roughly 11% of them singletons. The material was PBMCs, mostly from graft donor cells, obtained 180 days after TCRalphabeta/CD19-depleted stem cell transplant. The receptors originated from a female patient aged 2-15 years who had a stem cell transplant for aplastic anemia, so the T cells may come from the graft donor.

J is TRBJ2-5 and V is TRBV25-1; no clear D. Trimming pared 8 bases from V and 0 bases from J, leaving 7 bases between. The CDR3 contains 12 residues. CDR1 is MGHDK and CDR2 is SYGVNS in the germline V gene. The DNA for the CDR3 is TGTGCCAGCGGGAAGTACCAAGAGACCCAGTACTTC. Its translation is CASGKYQETQYF.

This rearrangement joins TRBV5-6 to TRBJ1-2; maybe TRBD1 (5 bases). Per germline, CDR1 SGHDT and CDR2 YYEEEE. This CDR3 has 14 amino acids. Trimming took 2 bases from V and 7 from J, leaving 15 bases between them. DNA of the CDR3: TGTGCCAGCAGCTTAGGCCCGGGGCCCGGTGGCTACACCTTC. Translating it yields CASSLGPGPGGYTF.

V is TRBV20-1 and J is TRBJ1-2; the D is unclear. The CDR3 loop spans 13 amino acids. Per the germline V gene, CDR1 is DFQATT and CDR2 is SNEGSKA (reference sequence). Between the trimmed V and J ends, which lost 6 bases and 7 bases, there was a span of 18 bases. The CDR3 spells CSAILDWFVGYTF. In DNA form, the CDR3 reads TGCAGTGCCATCCTTGATTGGTTCGTTGGCTACACCTTC.

The V gene is TRBV7-9, the J gene TRBJ1-1, with D possibly TRBD1 on 5 matching bases. V was pared by 8 bases and J by 7 bases, with 14 bases between. This CDR3 comprises 12 residues. Per germline, CDR1 SEHNR and CDR2 FQNEAQ (reference sequence). As DNA, the CDR3 is TGTGCCAGCGGTCGGACACCCATTGAAGCTTTCTTT. The encoded protein is CASGRTPIEAFF.

The V and J genes are TRBV12-3 or TRBV12-4 and TRBJ2-7; maybe TRBD1 (5 bases). CDR3 length: 19 amino acids. Trimming took off 2 bases at V and 2 bases at J, with 25 bases between the two ends. The chain's CDR3 is CASSLRPGIYSRIAYEQYF. The CDR3 DNA reads TGTGCCAGCAGTTTACGGCCAGGGATTTATAGCCGAATAGCCTACGAGCAGTACTTC.

This clonotype was counted only a few times. This chain uses TRBV20-1 with TRBJ2-7, with 13 bases that match TRBD2. This CDR3 is built from 15 residues. V lost 1 base, J lost 0 bases, and 0 bases stayed unmatched. The V gene's germline CDR1 is DFQATT and CDR2 SNEGSKA (reference sequence). The CDR3 is CSARGTSGSSYEQYV. As DNA, the CDR3 is TGCAGTGCTAGAGGGACTAGCGGGAGCTCCTACGAGCAGTACGTC.

This clonotype was seen many times. This sequence joins TRBV12-3 or TRBV12-4 and TRBJ2-5, with unresolved D. V lost 7 bases, J lost 4 bases, and 13 bases lay in between. This CDR3 has 13 amino acids. The CDR3 spells CASIPDMGETQYF. The CDR3 DNA is TGTGCCAGCATCCCTGATATGGGAGAGACCCAGTACTTC.

This clonotype has at least ten counts. The chain combines TRBV5-1 with TRBJ2-5; D gene uncertain. Trimming cost V 0 bases and J 5 bases, with 8 bases left between them. Germline CDR1 is SGHRS and CDR2 is YFSETQ. The CDR3 spans 13 residues. CDR3 in amino acids: CASSLGSEETQYF. The CDR3 bases are TGCGCCAGCAGCTTGGGAAGCGAGGAGACCCAGTACTTC.

This clonotype has more than one count but fewer than ten. V usage is TRBV10-3 and J usage is TRBJ1-2; D perhaps matches TRBD1 (6 bases). Between the trimmed V and J ends, which lost 9 bases and 4 bases, there was a span of 15 bases. Germline V lookup: CDR1 ENHRY, CDR2 SYGVKD. CDR3 length: 13 amino acids. The CDR3 here is CAITTDRVYGYTF. The CDR3 bases are TGTGCCATTACCACGGACAGAGTCTATGGCTACACCTTC.

The chain carries TRBV6-5 and TRBJ2-2, with D possibly being TRBD1 (5 bases). Looked up from germline, CDR1 is MNHEY and CDR2 is SVGAGI. CDR3 size: 15 residues. Between the trimmed V and J ends, which lost 3 bases and 3 bases, there was a span of 11 bases. CDR3 region: CASSYFPTDTGELFF. As DNA, the CDR3 is TGTGCCAGCAGTTATTTTCCGACAGACACCGGGGAGCTGTTTTTT.